Listed below are T cell receptor beta chains from one sample, sequenced in a study of T cell repertoires in cytomegalovirus infection. TCRdb independently ran MiXCR on the reads; one entry per CDR3 protein. Of hundreds of thousands of distinct CDR3 sequences detected, 9.5% appear once; the ten largest clones hold approximately 4.5%. The sequencing sample was made of PBMCs. Receptor source: a human donor in good health (CMV status not recorded). Some clones in this sample may be carry-over from other donors' samples. Each CDR3 is given with its conserved first and last residue.

CASSLDSGAGANVLTF,TRBV7-2
CASSFGQGEGTQYF,TRBV7-9
CASSWSSTTPNQYF,TRBV12-3/TRBV12-4
CASSAVGTSNYGYTF,TRBV25-1
CATSRVMTSGGDEQFF,TRBV15
CASKGTGAYEQYF,TRBV19
CASSLRPPGQSNSPLHF,TRBV7-2
CASSIAFGTGTEQFF,TRBV19
CASSYPTREDTQYF,TRBV6-5
CSVEALERGDYNEQFF,TRBV29-1
CASSLVWTTPSEAFF,TRBV7-2
CASSYYNTGTGELFF,TRBV6-2/TRBV6-3
CASSRPNTFANTGELFF,TRBV6-1
CASSREGDTQYF,TRBV6-1
CATSREPTNEKLFF,TRBV15
CASSRDPNTEAFF,TRBV12-3/TRBV12-4
CASSSNQGQGDVYGYTF,TRBV7-6
CATSRAARDQPQHF,TRBV12-3/TRBV12-4
CSAKGQGRSWEQYF,TRBV20-1
CASSQRQTGGAGYGYTF,TRBV4-2
CASSFRSVAGGPPYEQYF,TRBV27
CASWDRSGYTF,TRBV28
CASSFEGREQFF,TRBV27
CASSPHAQYF,TRBV2
CASRERSFVGNEQFF,TRBV7-9
CASSRDGDWYGYTF,TRBV7-9
CASSQLSGYTQYF,TRBV3-1
CASSERGLGQPQHF,TRBV19
CASNGLAGGLYNEQFF,TRBV28
CASSQARTGEREQYF,TRBV6-5
CASSSFTGGMSTGELFF,TRBV5-6
CASSLGGTIYNEQFF,TRBV7-2
CASSTWTSGSSYEQYF,TRBV6-6
CATSLYDSRGTEAFF,TRBV25-1
CASSPRLAGNYNEQFF,TRBV6-2/TRBV6-3
CASSQEIGANYGYTF,TRBV4-3
CASSQTQDSNQPQHF,TRBV4-2
CASSPGTRPQHF,TRBV12-3/TRBV12-4
CSVGSTDTQYF,TRBV29-1
CASSEFAGGTDTQYF,TRBV25-1
CASSYLSGRSYEQYF,TRBV6-5
CASSPIAGGSDTQYF,TRBV7-2
CASTTRGTGGPYEQYF,TRBV7-2
CASSYSNGGTQYF,TRBV6-2/TRBV6-3
CASSPITGTSRETQYF,TRBV28
CASSSSGTASYEQYF,TRBV28
CATSAGTGLFYNEQFF,TRBV24-1
CASSPGRLDQPQHF,TRBV7-2
CASSLHRGGYGYTF,TRBV7-2
CASSLNPTSGTTDTQYF,TRBV4-3
CASTFRTGGSYEQYF,TRBV12-3/TRBV12-4
CSARAVTGDGNEQYF,TRBV20-1
CASSQPGTGALRVNTEAFF,TRBV4-2